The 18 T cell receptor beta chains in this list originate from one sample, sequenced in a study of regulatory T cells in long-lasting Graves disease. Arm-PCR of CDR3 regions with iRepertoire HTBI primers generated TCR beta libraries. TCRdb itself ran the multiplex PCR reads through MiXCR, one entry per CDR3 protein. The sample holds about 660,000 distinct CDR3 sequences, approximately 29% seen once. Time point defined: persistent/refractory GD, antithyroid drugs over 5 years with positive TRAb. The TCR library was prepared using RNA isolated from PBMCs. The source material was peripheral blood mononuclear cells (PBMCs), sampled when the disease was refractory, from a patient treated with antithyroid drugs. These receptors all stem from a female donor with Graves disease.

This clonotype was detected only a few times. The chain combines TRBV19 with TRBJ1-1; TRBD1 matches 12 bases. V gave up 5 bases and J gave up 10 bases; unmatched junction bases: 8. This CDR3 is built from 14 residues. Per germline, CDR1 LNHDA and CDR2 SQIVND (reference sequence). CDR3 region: CASSSGQGAFVAFF. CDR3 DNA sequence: TGTGCCAGTAGTTCGGGACAGGGGGCGTTTGTAGCTTTCTTT. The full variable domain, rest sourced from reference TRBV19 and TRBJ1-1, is DGGITQSPKYLFRKEGQNVTLSCEQNLNHDAMYWYRQDPGQGLRLIYYSQIVNDFQKGDIAEGYSVSREKKESFPLTVTSAQKNPTAFYLCASSSGQGAFVAFFGQGTRLTVV.

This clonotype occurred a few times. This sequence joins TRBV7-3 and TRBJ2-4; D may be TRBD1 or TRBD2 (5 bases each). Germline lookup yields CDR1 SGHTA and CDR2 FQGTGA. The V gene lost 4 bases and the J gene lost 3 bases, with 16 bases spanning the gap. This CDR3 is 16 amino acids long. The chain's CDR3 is CASSSGALLGKNIQYF. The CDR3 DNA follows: TGTGCCAGCAGCTCCGGGGCCCTCTTGGGCAAAAACATTCAGTACTTC. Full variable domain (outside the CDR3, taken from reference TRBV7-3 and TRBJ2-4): GAGVSQTPSNKVTEKGKYVELRCDPISGHTALYWYRQSLGQGPEFLIYFQGTGAADDSGLPNDRFFAVRPEGSVSTLKIQRTERGDSAVYLCASSSGALLGKNIQYFGAGTRLSVL.

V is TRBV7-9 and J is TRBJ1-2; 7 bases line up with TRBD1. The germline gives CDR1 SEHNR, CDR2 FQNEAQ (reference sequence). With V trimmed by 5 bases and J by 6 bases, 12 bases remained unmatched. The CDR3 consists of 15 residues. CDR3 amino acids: CASSPPTGLFDGYTF. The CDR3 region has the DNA TGTGCCAGCAGCCCGCCGACAGGGCTTTTTGATGGCTACACCTTC. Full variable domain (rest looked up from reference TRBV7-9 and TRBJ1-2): DTGVSQNPRHKITKRGQNVTFRCDPISEHNRLYWYRQTLGQGPEFLTYFQNEAQLEKSRLLSDRFSAERPKGSFSTLEIQRTEQGDSAMYLCASSPPTGLFDGYTFGSGTRLTVV.

The CDR3 DNA reads as TGCGCCAGCAGTGGTGTGGGCACCGGGGAGCTGTTTTTT. Translating it yields CASSGVGTGELFF. The chain employs TRBV10-2 and TRBJ2-2, with D hard to call. This CDR3 has 13 amino acids. Germline V gene data show CDR1 as WSHSY and CDR2 as SAAADI. Trimming cost V 4 bases and J 4 bases, with 7 bases left between them.

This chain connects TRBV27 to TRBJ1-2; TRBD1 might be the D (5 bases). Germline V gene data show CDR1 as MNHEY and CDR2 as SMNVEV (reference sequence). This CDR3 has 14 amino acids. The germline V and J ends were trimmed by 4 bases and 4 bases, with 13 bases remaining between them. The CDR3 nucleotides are TGTGCCAGCAGTTCCCTCGTCGGGGGCTATGGCTACACCTTC. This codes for CASSSLVGGYGYTF.

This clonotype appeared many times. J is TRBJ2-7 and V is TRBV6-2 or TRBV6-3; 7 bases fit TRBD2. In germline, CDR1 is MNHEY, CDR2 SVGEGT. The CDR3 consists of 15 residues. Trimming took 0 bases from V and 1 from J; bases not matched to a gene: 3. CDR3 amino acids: CASSYSRESSYEQYF. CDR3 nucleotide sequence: TGTGCCAGCAGTTACTCGCGGGAGTCGTCCTACGAGCAGTACTTC.

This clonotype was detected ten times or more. The CDR3 DNA reads as TGTGCCAGCAGTTTACCAGGGGTAAGGGCCGGCAATCAGCCCCAGCATTTT. Its protein is CASSLPGVRAGNQPQHF. This chain joins TRBV28 and TRBJ1-5; tentatively, D is TRBD1 (6 bases). V shed 2 bases and J shed 2 bases, with 16 bases lying between them. Germline V gene lookup returns CDR1 MDHEN and CDR2 SYDVKM. The CDR3 totals 17 residues.

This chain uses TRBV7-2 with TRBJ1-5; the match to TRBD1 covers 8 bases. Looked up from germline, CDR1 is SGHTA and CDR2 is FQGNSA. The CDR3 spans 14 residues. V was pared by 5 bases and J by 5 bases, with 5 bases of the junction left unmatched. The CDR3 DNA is TGTGCCAGCAGCCAGGACAGGGCCTATCAGCCCCAGCATTTT. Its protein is CASSQDRAYQPQHF.

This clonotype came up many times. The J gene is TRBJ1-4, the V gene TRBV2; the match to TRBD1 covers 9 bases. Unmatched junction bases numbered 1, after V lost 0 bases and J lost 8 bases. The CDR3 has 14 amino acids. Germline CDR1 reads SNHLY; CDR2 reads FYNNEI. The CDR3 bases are TGTGCCAGCAGTGAAGCGGGACAGGGCGAAAAACTGTTTTTT. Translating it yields CASSEAGQGEKLFF.

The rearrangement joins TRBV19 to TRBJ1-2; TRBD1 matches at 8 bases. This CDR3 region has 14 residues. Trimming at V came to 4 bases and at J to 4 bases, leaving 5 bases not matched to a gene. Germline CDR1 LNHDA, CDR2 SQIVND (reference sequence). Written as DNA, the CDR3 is TGTGCCAGTAGTACCCCAGGGGGCAGCTATGGCTACACCTTC. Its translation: CASSTPGGSYGYTF.

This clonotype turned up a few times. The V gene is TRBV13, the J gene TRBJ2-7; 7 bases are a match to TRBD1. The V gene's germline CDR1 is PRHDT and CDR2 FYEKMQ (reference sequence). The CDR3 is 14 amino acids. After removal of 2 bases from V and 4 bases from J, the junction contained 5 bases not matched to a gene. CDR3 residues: CASSLQGEGYEQYF. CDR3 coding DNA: TGTGCCAGCAGCTTACAGGGGGAAGGTTACGAGCAGTACTTC.

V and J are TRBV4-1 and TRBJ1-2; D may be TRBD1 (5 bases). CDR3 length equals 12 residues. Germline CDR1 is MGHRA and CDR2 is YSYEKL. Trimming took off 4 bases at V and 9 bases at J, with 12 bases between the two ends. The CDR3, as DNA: TGCGCCAGCAGCCCAACTCAGGGAAGCTACACCTTC. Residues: CASSPTQGSYTF.

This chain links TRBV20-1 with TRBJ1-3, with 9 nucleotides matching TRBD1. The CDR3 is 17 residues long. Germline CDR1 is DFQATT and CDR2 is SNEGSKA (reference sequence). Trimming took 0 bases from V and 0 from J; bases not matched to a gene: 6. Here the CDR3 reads CSARDGQGISSGNTIYF. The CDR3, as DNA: TGCAGTGCTAGAGATGGACAGGGGATTAGCTCTGGAAACACCATATATTTT.

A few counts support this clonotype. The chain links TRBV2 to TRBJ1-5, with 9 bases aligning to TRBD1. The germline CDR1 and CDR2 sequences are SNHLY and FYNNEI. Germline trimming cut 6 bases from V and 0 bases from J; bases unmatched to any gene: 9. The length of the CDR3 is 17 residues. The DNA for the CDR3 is TGTGCCAGCAGGGGGACAGGGTTCGGAAATAGCAATCAGCCCCAGCATTTT. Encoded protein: CASRGTGFGNSNQPQHF.

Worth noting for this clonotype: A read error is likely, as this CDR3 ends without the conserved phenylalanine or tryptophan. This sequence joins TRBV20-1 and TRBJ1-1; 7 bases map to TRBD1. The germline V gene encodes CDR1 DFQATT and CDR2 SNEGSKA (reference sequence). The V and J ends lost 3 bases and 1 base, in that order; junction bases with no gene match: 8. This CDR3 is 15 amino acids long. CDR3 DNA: TGCAGTGCTAGTTCAGCAGGGGGTGCGAACACTGAAGCTTTCCTT. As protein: CSASSAGGANTEAFL.

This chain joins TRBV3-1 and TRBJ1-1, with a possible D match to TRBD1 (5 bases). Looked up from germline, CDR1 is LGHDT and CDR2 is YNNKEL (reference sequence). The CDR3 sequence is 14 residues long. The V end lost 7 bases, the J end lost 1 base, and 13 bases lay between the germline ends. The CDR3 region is CASTRDARNTEAFF. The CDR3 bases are TGTGCCAGCACCAGGGACGCCAGGAACACTGAAGCTTTCTTT.

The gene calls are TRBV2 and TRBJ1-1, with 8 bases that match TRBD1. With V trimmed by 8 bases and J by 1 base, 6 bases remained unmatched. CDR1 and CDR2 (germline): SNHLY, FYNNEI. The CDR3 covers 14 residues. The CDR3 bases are TGTGCCAGCCGCAAGACAGGGGAGAACACTGAAGCTTTCTTT. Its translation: CASRKTGENTEAFF.

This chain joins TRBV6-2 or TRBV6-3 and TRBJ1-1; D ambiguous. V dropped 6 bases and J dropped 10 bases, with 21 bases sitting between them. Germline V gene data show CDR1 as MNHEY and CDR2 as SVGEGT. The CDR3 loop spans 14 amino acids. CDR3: CASSTEKGGSGAFF. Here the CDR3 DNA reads TGTGCCAGCAGCACCGAAAAGGGTGGGAGCGGAGCTTTCTTT.